The subject of this entry is one T cell receptor (beta chain). There is no known antigen for this receptor. Base-call qualities are not available, and no considerably larger clone is one nucleotide away. The sample comes from a study of T cell responses to AZD1222 COVID-19 vaccine (dated by TCRdb to the early 2020s). For the wider study: A total of around 240 trial participants underwent TCR sequencing, of whom around 200 received two doses of AZD1222 and about 25 received two doses of the MenACWY control vaccine. Enrollment into the trials was organized by age into subgroups of 18-55, 56-69 and 70-plus years, and those subgroups contained approximately 150, 30 and 60 TCR-sequenced participants, respectively.

Sample time point, as interpreted from the label and publication: about 28 days (+/-7) after the second vaccine dose. Because spike-specific TCR depth and breadth did not differ between the two schedules, AZD1222 recipients who got a second dose at roughly 4 weeks were pooled with those who got a second dose at roughly 12 weeks. Samples from vaccinated people were obtained from the UK trials COV001 and COV002, which included a single-blind randomized controlled phase 2/3 trial of AZD1222 (ChAdOx1 nCoV-19) in healthy adults. For TCRbeta chain sequencing, PBMC samples from trial participants were taken at day 0 and at day 28 after the second dose. The CDR3 regions of human TCRbeta chains were analyzed by immunosequencing. In the authors' own workflow: TCRs in the repertoires were matched against a reference library of SARS-CoV-2-specific TCRs that had been generated with the MIRA antigen-specificity platform. Breadth meant the fraction of unique TCRs that were SARS-CoV-2-associated, whereas depth meant the fraction of total T cells that were SARS-CoV-2-associated. Using the MIRA data, each spike-specific TCR was assigned both to the spike region to which the TCR was reactive and to a CD4 or CD8 class. Log10-transformed breadth and depth values were compared by one-way ANOVA with Sidak's multiple comparisons tests. The source is immuneACCESS, and TCRdb retained only in-frame sequences with V and J called. Part of the clones is not carried over; for the studies checked, unresolved V genes explain less than half of this, and the remainder is unexplained. D and trimming come from the DNA, and the V and J calls and clone size come from that table. This sample comprises more than 110,000 clones, about 92% of them detected only once. Roughly 3.5% of the sample is held by the ten biggest clonotypes.

CDR1 and CDR2 are drawn from the germline V gene (reference sequence): MNHEY, SMNVEV. The CDR3, from cysteine to phenylalanine, totals 14 residues. Only CDR3 DNA remains: 42 bases, in frame from the first base. The germline ends are 15 bases apart after V is trimmed by 5 bases and J by 5 bases. Study-wide conclusions, independent of this receptor: Because no day 14 peak-response samples were available, the repertoires could be characterized only after the peak T cell response. In the small 56-69-year group, the increase in depth fell short of significance, most likely because of low power. Most participants were white British and females outnumbered males, and the authors suggested that clonal diversity may have been underestimated. Conclusions about previously exposed vaccinees are limited because only six or seven AZD1222 recipients were SARS-CoV-2 seropositive at baseline. The whole spike protein was spanned by vaccine-associated CD4 TCRs, and dominant responses were seen in regions 160-218 and 743-854. After two AZD1222 doses, both the breadth and the depth of spike-specific TCRs were significantly higher than at day 0 and than in MenACWY recipients. Reportedly, almost half of the unique spike-specific TCRs recognized epitopes lying outside the regions that are mutated in the B.1.351 and B.1.1.7 variants.

This receptor was taken from an adult who received the AZD1222 COVID-19 vaccine. The input for sequencing was peripheral blood, taken 28 days after the second AZD1222 dose. The chain joins TRBV27 to TRBJ1-2; the D segment could be TRBD1, given 5 matching bases. The nucleotides read TGTGCCAGCAGTGGACGGGGGGTGTCTTATGGCTACACCTTC. This sequence encodes CASSGRGVSYGYTF.